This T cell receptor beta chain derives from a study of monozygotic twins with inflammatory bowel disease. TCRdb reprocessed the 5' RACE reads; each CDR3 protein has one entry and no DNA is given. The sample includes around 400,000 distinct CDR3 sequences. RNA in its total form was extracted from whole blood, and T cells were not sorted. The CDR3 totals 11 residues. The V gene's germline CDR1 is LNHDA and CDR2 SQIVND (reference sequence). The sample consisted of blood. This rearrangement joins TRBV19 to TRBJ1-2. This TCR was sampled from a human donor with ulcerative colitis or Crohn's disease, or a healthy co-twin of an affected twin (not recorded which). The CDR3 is CASSIGGGYTF.